Listed here are 30 T cell receptor beta chains from one sample, sequenced in a study of T-cell memory formation after mild COVID-19. TCRdb redid the calling of the 5' RACE reads with MiXCR, one entry per CDR3 protein. The sample carries around 300,000 distinct CDR3 sequences, around 15% recorded once. Material for sequencing was PBMCs or a T cell subset sorted from them (not recorded which). All receptors derive from a man aged 18-30 years who had mild COVID-19 (a few samples of this study predate the infection). Cell type and time point are not known.

This clonotype was seen only a few times. V is TRBV12-3 or TRBV12-4 and J is TRBJ2-1; TRBD2 aligns across 10 bases. This CDR3 has 14 amino acids. V lost 5 bases to trimming and J lost 4 bases; unmatched junction nucleotides: 2. CDR3 residues: CASSGTSAYNEQFF. The CDR3 DNA reads as TGTGCCAGCAGTGGGACTAGCGCTTACAATGAGCAGTTCTTC.

The table lists this clonotype with many counts. The chain combines TRBV20-1 with TRBJ2-7; D might be TRBD2 (6 bases). The CDR3 covers 13 residues. Per germline, CDR1 DFQATT and CDR2 SNEGSKA (reference sequence). V was clipped by 3 bases and J by 5 bases, with 14 bases between them. CDR3 in amino acids: CSASTLAGHEQYF. CDR3 nucleotide sequence: TGCAGTGCTAGTACACTAGCTGGCCACGAGCAGTACTTC.

This clonotype was seen more than once but under ten times. The V and J genes are TRBV19 and TRBJ2-2; possible D gene TRBD2, 6 bases. The germline V and J ends were trimmed by 4 bases and 0 bases, with 9 bases remaining between them. The CDR3 extends over 15 amino acids. Germline V CDR1 and CDR2: LNHDA, SQIVND (reference sequence). The CDR3 nucleotides read TGTGCCAGTAGTACGGGACTTACGAACACCGGGGAGCTGTTTTTT. It encodes CASSTGLTNTGELFF. Using reference TRBV19 and TRBJ2-2 for the parts outside the CDR3, the full variable domain is DGGITQSPKYLFRKEGQNVTLSCEQNLNHDAMYWYRQDPGQGLRLIYYSQIVNDFQKGDIAEGYSVSREKKESFPLTVTSAQKNPTAFYLCASSTGLTNTGELFFGEGSRLTVL.

The J gene is TRBJ1-5, the V gene TRBV28; D call uncertain. The V gene lost 5 bases and the J gene lost 5 bases, with 13 bases spanning the gap. Germline assignment: CDR1 MDHEN and CDR2 SYDVKM. There are 14 residues in the CDR3. The CDR3 DNA is TGTGCCAGCAGTCATAGTCAGACTTATCAGCCCCAGCATTTT. Its translation: CASSHSQTYQPQHF.

The rearrangement links TRBV5-6 to TRBJ2-3, with 11 bases aligning to TRBD2. The CDR3 consists of 17 residues. CDR1 and CDR2 from the germline V gene are SGHDT and YYEEEE. V lost 3 bases, J lost 2 bases, and 8 bases stayed unmatched. This chain's CDR3 is CASSSRRLAGITDTQYF. CDR3 nucleotides: TGTGCCAGCAGCTCGCGTAGACTAGCGGGGATCACAGATACGCAGTATTTT.

The chain is built from TRBV20-1 and TRBJ2-3, with TRBD2 matching 10 bases. This CDR3 contains 15 residues. Germline V gene lookup returns CDR1 DFQATT and CDR2 SNEGSKA (reference sequence). V gave up 2 bases and J gave up 7 bases; unmatched junction bases: 9. The CDR3 is CSARLAGALTNTQYF. The CDR3 nucleotides are TGCAGTGCTAGACTAGCGGGGGCCCTCACGAATACGCAGTATTTT.

This clonotype was counted only a few times. The rearrangement joins TRBV18 to TRBJ1-3; D remains unclear. This CDR3 is 14 amino acids long. Germline V gives CDR1 KGHSH, CDR2 LQKENI. V was trimmed by 2 bases and J by 0 bases, leaving 5 bases between them. The chain's CDR3 is CASSPNYSGNTIYF. The CDR3 DNA is TGTGCCAGCTCACCAAACTACTCTGGAAACACCATATATTTT.

The sample holds many counts of this clonotype. The genes are TRBV4-3 and TRBJ2-1; 13 positions agree with TRBD2. V shed 3 bases, J shed 2 bases, and the junction held 7 bases outside the gene matches. Germline loops: CDR1 LGHNA, CDR2 YSLEER. The CDR3 is made up of 18 amino acids. CDR3 coding DNA: TGCGCCAGCAGCCAGCTGGCCGGGACTAGCGGGGCCTACAATGAGCAGTTCTTC. Amino acids: CASSQLAGTSGAYNEQFF.

The CDR3, as DNA: TGTGCCAGCAGTCAGAGCCGTGGCGAGCAGTACTTC. Translation gives CASSQSRGEQYF. The genes are TRBV12-3 or TRBV12-4 and TRBJ2-7; D remains unclear. CDR3 size: 12 residues. Trimming took off 5 bases at V and 6 bases at J, with 11 bases between the two ends.

This clonotype has more than one count but fewer than ten. The V call is TRBV13, the J call TRBJ2-5; 13 nucleotides line up with TRBD2. The J segment lost 1 base and the V segment lost 0 bases, leaving 5 bases of the junction unmatched. The V gene's germline CDR1 is PRHDT and CDR2 FYEKMQ (reference sequence). The CDR3 has 18 amino acids. CDR3 nucleotides: TGTGCCAGCAGCTTAGGCCCCTGGACTAGCGGGGGCCAAGAGACCCAGTACTTC. This translates into CASSLGPWTSGGQETQYF.

This CDR3 reads CASSSRTGESKNIQYF. The CDR3 region has the DNA TGTGCCAGCAGCTCCAGGACAGGGGAGTCCAAAAACATTCAGTACTTC. The V gene is TRBV11-3, the J gene TRBJ2-4; 9 bases are shared with TRBD1. Germline V lookup: CDR1 SGHNT, CDR2 YENEEA. J lost 2 bases, V lost 4 bases, and 6 bases had no gene match. CDR3 length: 16 amino acids.

This clonotype was seen a few times. The chain recombines TRBV29-1 with TRBJ2-5; maybe TRBD1 (6 bases). The germline V gene encodes CDR1 SQVTM and CDR2 ANQGSEA. This CDR3 region has 12 residues. V lost 5 bases and J 3 bases, leaving 10 bases between the germline ends. The CDR3 sequence is CSVRDTEETQYF. As DNA, the CDR3 is TGCAGCGTTCGGGACACCGAAGAGACCCAGTACTTC.

This clonotype was counted ten times or more. This chain links TRBV30 with TRBJ1-5; D gene uncertain. The germline V gene has CDR1 GTSNPN and CDR2 SVGIG (reference sequence). The CDR3 consists of 13 residues. V lost 1 base and J lost 0, with 4 bases in between. CDR3 amino acids: CAWSEDSNQPQHF. CDR3 coding DNA: TGTGCCTGGAGTGAGGATAGCAATCAGCCCCAGCATTTT. Supplemented by reference TRBV30 and TRBJ1-5, the full variable domain reads SQTIHQWPATLVQPVGSPLSLECTVEGTSNPNLYWYRQAAGRGLQLLFYSVGIGQISSEVPQNLSASRPQDRQFILSSKKLLLSDSGFYLCAWSEDSNQPQHFGDGTRLSIL.

This clonotype occurred a few times. The J gene is TRBJ2-1, the V gene TRBV4-3; possibly TRBD1 for D (5 bases). The V gene lost 4 bases and the J gene lost 7 bases, with 17 bases spanning the gap. Looked up from germline, CDR1 is LGHNA and CDR2 is YSLEER. The CDR3 extends over 15 amino acids. This CDR3 is CASSPSGRVRNEQFF. Here the CDR3 DNA reads TGCGCCAGCAGCCCCTCGGGCAGGGTGCGGAATGAGCAGTTCTTC.

This clonotype was seen a handful of times. This sequence joins TRBV5-1 and TRBJ2-1; D gene unclear. The CDR3 covers 16 residues. Trimming left V 2 bases short and J 6 bases short, with 18 bases between. Germline CDR1 is SGHRS and CDR2 is YFSETQ. The CDR3 region is CASSFPRSPGLNEQFF. The CDR3 nucleotides are TGCGCCAGCAGCTTCCCCCGCTCCCCTGGCCTCAATGAGCAGTTCTTC. Using reference TRBV5-1 and TRBJ2-1 for the parts outside the CDR3, the full variable domain is KAGVTQTPRYLIKTRGQQVTLSCSPISGHRSVSWYQQTPGQGLQFLFEYFSETQRNKGNFPGRFSGRQFSNSRSEMNVSTLELGDSALYLCASSFPRSPGLNEQFFGPGTRLTVL.

The DNA for the CDR3 is TGCGCCAGCAGCTTAGGCGGGGACAAAAACATTCAGTACTTC. It yields the protein CASSLGGDKNIQYF. The V gene is TRBV5-1, the J gene TRBJ2-4; tentative D call: TRBD2 (6 bases). The V and J ends lost 2 bases and 3 bases respectively, with 9 bases between them. This CDR3 is 14 amino acids long. The germline V gene encodes CDR1 SGHRS and CDR2 YFSETQ.

This sequence joins TRBV9 and TRBJ2-3; perhaps TRBD1 as D (6 bases). V was clipped by 4 bases and J by 1 base, with 25 bases between them. The germline gives CDR1 SGDLS, CDR2 YYNGEE. This CDR3 has 19 residues. The CDR3: CASSPSRAWGQGGTDTQYF. The CDR3 DNA is TGTGCCAGCAGCCCCAGTAGGGCGTGGGGACAAGGGGGCACAGATACGCAGTATTTT.

This clonotype was picked up many times. V is TRBV5-1 and J is TRBJ2-7; D ambiguous. The ends were cut back, 5 bases at V and 0 bases at J, with 15 bases in the middle. Germline-derived CDR1 and CDR2 are SGHRS and YFSETQ. There are 15 residues in the CDR3. CDR3 nucleotide sequence: TGCGCCAGCAGTTCATCGGGCCGGAGCTCCTACGAGCAGTACTTC. Its translation is CASSSSGRSSYEQYF.

V and J are TRBV6-2 or TRBV6-3 and TRBJ2-7, with 9 bases that match TRBD2. Losses at the gene ends were 7 bases for V and 7 bases for J; bases not matched to a gene: 8. Germline CDR1 reads MNHEY; CDR2 reads SVGEGT. This CDR3 region has 13 residues. CDR3 region: CASTSGGHREQYF. Here the CDR3 DNA reads TGTGCCAGCACAAGCGGGGGGCACCGGGAGCAGTACTTC.

V gene TRBV4-1 combines with J gene TRBJ2-5, with TRBD1 matching 10 bases. V gave up 4 bases and J gave up 4 bases; unmatched junction bases: 3. In germline, CDR1 is MGHRA, CDR2 YSYEKL. This CDR3 is built from 14 residues. This chain's CDR3 is CASSRRTGGETQYF. CDR3 DNA sequence: TGCGCCAGCAGCCGGAGGACAGGGGGAGAGACCCAGTACTTC.

V and J are TRBV29-1 and TRBJ2-1, with 10 nucleotides matching TRBD1. Unmatched junction bases numbered 5, after V lost 3 bases and J lost 6 bases. The CDR3 extends over 14 amino acids. Germline V gene data show CDR1 as SQVTM and CDR2 as ANQGSEA. The CDR3 reads CSVDDRGLANEQFF. For the CDR3, the DNA is TGCAGCGTTGACGACAGGGGGCTTGCCAATGAGCAGTTCTTC.

The CDR3 coding sequence is TGTGCCAGCATTTCAGGGGGCGGGAGCACTGAAGCTTTCTTT. Its protein is CASISGGGSTEAFF. The chain has TRBV12-3 or TRBV12-4 and TRBJ1-1; 8 bases agree with TRBD1. J was trimmed by 4 bases and V by 7 bases; bases with no gene match: 8. The CDR3 totals 14 residues.

This clonotype was detected only a few times. This chain uses TRBV20-1 with TRBJ2-5; weak D call: TRBD2 (7 bases). Looked up from germline, CDR1 is DFQATT and CDR2 is SNEGSKA (reference sequence). CDR3 length: 14 amino acids. Between the trimmed V and J ends, which lost 5 bases and 0 bases, there was a span of 13 bases. CDR3 residues: CSAGGDTYQETQYF. CDR3 bases: TGCAGTGCTGGGGGGGACACGTACCAAGAGACCCAGTACTTC.

The table lists this clonotype with a few counts. At one boundary the junction diverges from the germline segment, which might be a read error. The V gene is TRBV12-3 or TRBV12-4, the J gene TRBJ2-2, with D unresolved. CDR3 length equals 12 residues. The CDR3 DNA follows: TGTGCCAGCAGCTTAGAAAGCAGGGAGCTGTTTTTT. Translation gives CASSLESRELFF.

This clonotype has a count of ten or more. The chain combines TRBV24-1 with TRBJ2-5, with unresolved D. The V gene lost 4 bases and the J gene lost 5 bases, with 13 bases spanning the gap. Germline lookup yields CDR1 KGHDR and CDR2 SFDVKD. CDR3 length: 14 amino acids. CDR3: CATSDPRATETQYF. CDR3 coding DNA: TGTGCCACCAGTGACCCAAGGGCGACGGAGACCCAGTACTTC.

The J gene is TRBJ1-4, the V gene TRBV27, with 7 bases aligning to TRBD1. V lost 5 bases, J lost 7 bases, and 7 bases stayed unmatched. CDR1 MNHEY and CDR2 SMNVEV come from the germline V gene (reference sequence). This CDR3 spans 14 amino acids. In DNA form, the CDR3 reads TGTGCCAGCAGTGCCTACAGGGGTACTGAAAAACTGTTTTTT. This sequence encodes CASSAYRGTEKLFF.

In this sample, this clonotype turned up a few times. The V and J genes are TRBV30 and TRBJ1-1; TRBD1 is a possible D gene (6 bases). Trimming took 0 bases from V and 2 from J, leaving 10 bases between them. Looked up from germline, CDR1 is GTSNPN and CDR2 is SVGIG (reference sequence). CDR3 length: 14 amino acids. As DNA, the CDR3 is TGTGCCTGGAGTGTATGGGGACACAACACTGAAGCTTTCTTT. As protein: CAWSVWGHNTEAFF.

The gene calls are TRBV9 and TRBJ1-5, with D hard to call. CDR1 and CDR2 from the germline V gene are SGDLS and YYNGEE. V lost 0 bases and J 6 bases, leaving 7 bases between the germline ends. There are 13 residues in the CDR3. CDR3 in amino acids: CASSVEGTQPQHF. Written as DNA, the CDR3 is TGTGCCAGCAGCGTAGAGGGAACTCAGCCCCAGCATTTT. The full variable domain, rest sourced from reference TRBV9 and TRBJ1-5, is DSGVTQTPKHLITATGQRVTLRCSPRSGDLSVYWYQQSLDQGLQFLIQYYNGEERAKGNILERFSAQQFPDLHSELNLSSLELGDSALYFCASSVEGTQPQHFGDGTRLSIL.

This clonotype was seen repeatedly, ten times or more. This chain links TRBV15 with TRBJ1-2, with a possible D match to TRBD1 (5 bases). The germline V and J ends were trimmed by 0 bases and 2 bases, with 16 bases remaining between them. CDR1 and CDR2 (germline): LNHNV, YYDKDF (reference sequence). This CDR3 is 17 amino acids long. CDR3 sequence (DNA): TGTGCCACCAGCAGAGATCACGGTTTGGCAGGGAACTATGGCTACACCTTC. This codes for CATSRDHGLAGNYGYTF.

The J gene is TRBJ1-2, the V gene TRBV5-1; possible D gene TRBD1, 5 bases. The CDR3 totals 14 residues. Germline V gene sequence: CDR1 SGHRS, CDR2 YFSETQ. Trimming pared 5 bases from V and 4 bases from J, leaving 15 bases between. CDR3 in DNA: TGCGCCAGCAGATCCCCGGGACTCACCTATGGCTACACCTTC. It yields the protein CASRSPGLTYGYTF.